The rows below give T cell receptor beta chains drawn from one sample of a study of T cell changes during pregnancy in multiple sclerosis. Sequencing was performed with immunoSEQ multiplex PCR; in TCRdb, only in-frame clones are kept and a portion is missing. This sample carries 70,000 or so clones, around 90% of them seen once, and the ten largest clones take under 0.3%. The sequencing used CD4+ T cells from peripheral blood mononuclear cells, collected after pregnancy. The receptors stem from a female donor with multiple sclerosis, enrolled in a pregnancy study. Both conserved end residues are part of each CDR3. The D gene is left open where the match is weak. Rows may omit the clone size; those that give it use once, few, many or a size class.

clone_size: .; v_call: TRBV5-4; d_call: TRBD2; j_call: TRBJ2-1; cdr3_aa: CASSLRGGTSGRSSYNEQFF; cdr3_nt: TGTGCCAGCAGCTTGCGCGGGGGGACTAGCGGGAGGAGCTCCTACAATGAGCAGTTCTTC
clone_size: .; v_call: TRBV27; d_call: TRBD2; j_call: TRBJ2-7; cdr3_aa: CATGVWGGEQYF; cdr3_nt: TGTGCCACCGGGGTCTGGGGGGGCGAGCAGTACTTC
clone_size: .; v_call: TRBV5-1; d_call: .; j_call: TRBJ2-2; cdr3_aa: CASSLDGTVVSGELFF; cdr3_nt: TGCGCCAGCAGCTTGGACGGGACTGTCGTATCGGGGGAGCTGTTTTTT
clone_size: .; v_call: TRBV2; d_call: .; j_call: TRBJ1-2; cdr3_aa: CASSYREGVKGYTF; cdr3_nt: TGTGCCAGCAGTTACAGGGAAGGGGTGAAGGGCTACACCTTC
clone_size: .; v_call: TRBV28; d_call: .; j_call: TRBJ1-1; cdr3_aa: CASSLSLGTIGAFF; cdr3_nt: TGTGCCAGCAGTTTAAGTCTAGGGACAATAGGAGCTTTCTTT
clone_size: .; v_call: TRBV18; d_call: TRBD1; j_call: TRBJ2-2; cdr3_aa: CASSPGTGERELFF; cdr3_nt: TGTGCCAGCTCACCAGGGACAGGGGAGCGGGAGCTGTTTTTT
clone_size: .; v_call: TRBV5-4; d_call: .; j_call: TRBJ1-4; cdr3_aa: CASQEGGFSNRGEKLFF; cdr3_nt: TGTGCCAGCCAAGAAGGAGGTTTCTCCAACCGGGGTGAAAAACTGTTTTTT
clone_size: .; v_call: TRBV18; d_call: TRBD1; j_call: TRBJ2-3; cdr3_aa: CASSPSPGQGAGTDTQYF; cdr3_nt: TGTGCCAGCTCACCCTCGCCAGGACAGGGGGCAGGGACAGATACGCAGTATTTT
clone_size: .; v_call: TRBV2; d_call: .; j_call: TRBJ1-5; cdr3_aa: CASSEARANQPQHF; cdr3_nt: TGTGCCAGCAGTGAAGCCAGGGCCAATCAGCCCCAGCATTTT
clone_size: .; v_call: TRBV13; d_call: TRBD1; j_call: TRBJ1-4; cdr3_aa: CASRPGQGSLKLFF; cdr3_nt: TGTGCCAGCAGACCAGGACAGGGAAGTTTGAAACTGTTTTTT
clone_size: .; v_call: TRBV9; d_call: .; j_call: TRBJ1-6; cdr3_aa: CASSYSGSNNSPLHF; cdr3_nt: TGTGCCAGCAGCTACTCGGGGAGTAATAATTCACCCCTCCACTTT
clone_size: .; v_call: TRBV19; d_call: TRBD2; j_call: TRBJ2-2; cdr3_aa: CASRRTSGSPWVGELFF; cdr3_nt: TGTGCCAGTAGGCGGACTAGCGGGAGCCCTTGGGTCGGGGAGCTGTTTTTT
clone_size: .; v_call: TRBV30; d_call: .; j_call: TRBJ1-2; cdr3_aa: CAWRGVHGYTF; cdr3_nt: TGTGCCTGGAGAGGGGTTCATGGCTACACCTTC
clone_size: .; v_call: TRBV2; d_call: .; j_call: TRBJ1-2; cdr3_aa: CASSQGINYGYTF; cdr3_nt: TGTGCCAGCAGTCAGGGTATCAACTATGGCTACACCTTC
clone_size: .; v_call: TRBV5-4; d_call: TRBD1; j_call: TRBJ1-1; cdr3_aa: CASSLYRGDEAFF; cdr3_nt: TGTGCCAGCAGCTTGTACAGGGGGGATGAAGCTTTCTTT
clone_size: .; v_call: TRBV19; d_call: TRBD1; j_call: TRBJ1-1; cdr3_aa: CASSLGTVNTEAFF; cdr3_nt: TGTGCCAGTAGTCTAGGGACAGTGAACACTGAAGCTTTCTTT
clone_size: .; v_call: TRBV7-2; d_call: TRBD2; j_call: TRBJ2-6; cdr3_aa: CASSLASSAGGSYANVLTF; cdr3_nt: TGTGCCAGCAGCTTAGCGTCCTCAGCGGGGGGGTCCTACGCCAACGTCCTGACTTTC
clone_size: .; v_call: TRBV27; d_call: .; j_call: TRBJ1-1; cdr3_aa: CASSPPRSTEAFF; cdr3_nt: TGTGCCAGCTCCCCCCCCAGAAGCACTGAAGCTTTCTTT
clone_size: .; v_call: TRBV19; d_call: TRBD2; j_call: TRBJ2-2; cdr3_aa: CASSIERDYHTGELFF; cdr3_nt: TGTGCCAGTAGTATAGAAAGGGACTATCACACCGGGGAGCTGTTTTTT
clone_size: few; v_call: TRBV5-1; d_call: TRBD2; j_call: TRBJ2-3; cdr3_aa: CASSGSGRGADTQYF; cdr3_nt: TGCGCCAGCAGCGGTAGCGGGAGGGGTGCAGATACGCAGTATTTT
clone_size: .; v_call: TRBV5-8; d_call: .; j_call: TRBJ2-1; cdr3_aa: CASSSQYPGGIEQFF; cdr3_nt: TGTGCCAGCAGCAGTCAGTATCCAGGAGGGATTGAGCAGTTCTTC
clone_size: once; v_call: TRBV7-9; d_call: TRBD1; j_call: TRBJ1-4; cdr3_aa: CASSFGTGESEKLFF; cdr3_nt: TGTGCCAGCAGCTTTGGGACAGGGGAGAGTGAAAAACTGTTTTTT
clone_size: .; v_call: TRBV2; d_call: TRBD1; j_call: TRBJ2-3; cdr3_aa: CASRVDRGMADTQYF; cdr3_nt: TGTGCCAGCAGAGTAGACAGGGGAATGGCAGATACGCAGTATTTT
clone_size: .; v_call: TRBV23-1; d_call: .; j_call: TRBJ1-5; cdr3_aa: CASSQRPAAQHF; cdr3_nt: TGCGCCAGCAGTCAGCGACCCGCGGCCCAGCATTTT
clone_size: .; v_call: TRBV7-6; d_call: TRBD2; j_call: TRBJ2-5; cdr3_aa: CASSPTGLAEQETQYF; cdr3_nt: TGTGCCAGCAGCCCGACCGGGCTAGCGGAGCAAGAGACCCAGTACTTC
clone_size: .; v_call: TRBV25-1; d_call: .; j_call: TRBJ2-7; cdr3_aa: CASSDLREQYF; cdr3_nt: TGTGCCAGCAGTGACCTGCGGGAGCAGTACTTC
clone_size: .; v_call: TRBV9; d_call: .; j_call: TRBJ1-3; cdr3_aa: CASSVAGGTIYF; cdr3_nt: TGTGCCAGCAGCGTAGCCGGGGGCACCATATATTTT
clone_size: .; v_call: TRBV5-1; d_call: .; j_call: TRBJ1-4; cdr3_aa: CASSLAQGFNEKLFF; cdr3_nt: TGCGCCAGCAGCTTGGCCCAGGGCTTTAATGAAAAACTGTTTTTT
clone_size: .; v_call: TRBV10-2; d_call: .; j_call: TRBJ2-2; cdr3_aa: CASSESSRVAGELFF; cdr3_nt: TGCGCCAGCAGTGAGTCGAGTCGGGTAGCCGGGGAGCTGTTTTTT
clone_size: .; v_call: TRBV13; d_call: TRBD1; j_call: TRBJ1-6; cdr3_aa: CASSYRGNSPLHF; cdr3_nt: TGTGCCAGCAGCTACAGGGGTAATTCACCCCTCCACTTT
clone_size: .; v_call: TRBV6-4; d_call: TRBD1; j_call: TRBJ1-2; cdr3_aa: CASSRTRQGVKRGYGYTF; cdr3_nt: TGTGCCAGCAGCCGCACCAGACAGGGGGTCAAAAGGGGTTATGGCTACACCTTC
clone_size: .; v_call: TRBV2; d_call: .; j_call: TRBJ2-7; cdr3_aa: CASLLQTAQYF; cdr3_nt: TGTGCCAGTCTACTTCAAACTGCGCAGTACTTC
clone_size: .; v_call: TRBV7-3; d_call: .; j_call: TRBJ2-3; cdr3_aa: CASSLNSLITSTDTQYF; cdr3_nt: TGTGCCAGCAGCTTAAACTCGCTGATTACTAGCACAGATACGCAGTATTTT
clone_size: .; v_call: TRBV5-1; d_call: .; j_call: TRBJ1-4; cdr3_aa: CASSLSDSNEKLFF; cdr3_nt: TGCGCCAGCAGCTTGTCGGACAGTAATGAAAAACTGTTTTTT
clone_size: .; v_call: TRBV19; d_call: .; j_call: TRBJ1-3; cdr3_aa: CASSMRIGNTIYF; cdr3_nt: TGTGCCAGTAGTATGCGGATTGGAAACACCATATATTTT
clone_size: .; v_call: TRBV5-1; d_call: .; j_call: TRBJ2-4; cdr3_aa: CASSLYQGGGQDIQYF; cdr3_nt: TGCGCCAGCAGCTTGTACCAGGGAGGCGGCCAGGACATTCAGTACTTC
clone_size: once; v_call: TRBV5-1; d_call: .; j_call: TRBJ2-5; cdr3_aa: CASSLGYSQETQYF; cdr3_nt: TGCGCCAGCAGCTTGGGGTATAGTCAAGAGACCCAGTACTTC
clone_size: .; v_call: TRBV27; d_call: .; j_call: TRBJ1-2; cdr3_aa: CASSLSARDRGYTF; cdr3_nt: TGTGCCAGCAGTTTATCCGCCAGGGATCGAGGCTACACCTTC
clone_size: .; v_call: TRBV19; d_call: TRBD1; j_call: TRBJ1-3; cdr3_aa: CATGQGAAGNTIYF; cdr3_nt: TGTGCCACAGGACAGGGAGCGGCTGGAAACACCATATATTTT
clone_size: .; v_call: TRBV19; d_call: .; j_call: TRBJ1-5; cdr3_aa: CASSMGLDSNQPQHF; cdr3_nt: TGTGCCAGTAGTATGGGCCTTGATAGCAATCAGCCCCAGCATTTT
clone_size: few; v_call: TRBV5-1; d_call: TRBD1; j_call: TRBJ1-3; cdr3_aa: CASSLAQGTSGNTIYF; cdr3_nt: TGCGCCAGCAGCTTGGCACAGGGGACATCTGGAAACACCATATATTTT
clone_size: .; v_call: TRBV5-4; d_call: .; j_call: TRBJ2-7; cdr3_aa: CASSLDGQGMDEQYF; cdr3_nt: TGTGCCAGCAGCTTGGACGGGCAGGGCATGGACGAGCAGTACTTC
clone_size: .; v_call: TRBV7-6; d_call: .; j_call: TRBJ1-4; cdr3_aa: CASSLNAGSEAKLFF; cdr3_nt: TGTGCCAGCAGCTTAAACGCAGGGTCTGAAGCAAAACTGTTTTTT
clone_size: .; v_call: TRBV4-2; d_call: TRBD1; j_call: TRBJ1-1; cdr3_aa: CASSQEVHQGAEAFF; cdr3_nt: TGTGCCAGCAGCCAAGAGGTCCATCAGGGGGCTGAAGCTTTCTTT
clone_size: .; v_call: TRBV18; d_call: .; j_call: TRBJ2-3; cdr3_aa: CASCSSAEDTQYF; cdr3_nt: TGTGCCAGCTGTAGTTCGGCGGAAGATACGCAGTATTTT
clone_size: .; v_call: TRBV6-4; d_call: TRBD1; j_call: TRBJ1-2; cdr3_aa: CASSPGTGIGYTF; cdr3_nt: TGTGCCAGCAGCCCCGGGACAGGGATTGGCTACACCTTC
clone_size: .; v_call: TRBV25-1; d_call: .; j_call: TRBJ1-1; cdr3_aa: CASSELGAGVNTEAFF; cdr3_nt: TGTGCCAGCAGTGAATTAGGGGCCGGAGTTAACACTGAAGCTTTCTTT
clone_size: .; v_call: TRBV6-5; d_call: .; j_call: TRBJ1-1; cdr3_aa: CASSYQTGVGTEAFF; cdr3_nt: TGTGCCAGCAGTTACCAGACAGGAGTTGGCACTGAAGCTTTCTTT
clone_size: .; v_call: TRBV5-6; d_call: .; j_call: TRBJ1-2; cdr3_aa: CASSLRRGGYGYTF; cdr3_nt: TGTGCCAGCAGCTTAAGAAGGGGCGGCTATGGCTACACCTTC
clone_size: .; v_call: TRBV25-1; d_call: .; j_call: TRBJ1-6; cdr3_aa: CASSAPGTGSPLHF; cdr3_nt: TGTGCCAGCAGTGCCCCCGGTACAGGATCACCCCTCCACTTT
clone_size: .; v_call: TRBV29-1; d_call: TRBD2; j_call: TRBJ2-2; cdr3_aa: CSAVTSGGADTGELFF; cdr3_nt: TGCAGCGCGGTGACTAGCGGGGGGGCCGACACCGGGGAGCTGTTTTTT
clone_size: .; v_call: TRBV27; d_call: TRBD1; j_call: TRBJ2-2; cdr3_aa: CASSRTGTGTGELFF; cdr3_nt: TGTGCCAGCAGTCGCACCGGGACAGGGACCGGGGAGCTGTTTTTT
clone_size: .; v_call: TRBV6-5; d_call: TRBD2; j_call: TRBJ2-2; cdr3_aa: CASRKAGGNTGELFF; cdr3_nt: TGTGCCAGCAGAAAAGCGGGGGGGAACACCGGGGAGCTGTTTTTT
clone_size: .; v_call: TRBV19; d_call: TRBD1; j_call: TRBJ2-2; cdr3_aa: CASSRGQGIGELFF; cdr3_nt: TGTGCCAGTAGTAGGGGACAGGGAATCGGGGAGCTGTTTTTT
clone_size: .; v_call: TRBV5-1; d_call: TRBD1; j_call: TRBJ2-7; cdr3_aa: CASSTGGPYEQYF; cdr3_nt: TGCGCCAGCAGCACAGGGGGGCCCTACGAGCAGTACTTC
clone_size: .; v_call: TRBV9; d_call: .; j_call: TRBJ1-2; cdr3_aa: CASSVEMTAPYGYTF; cdr3_nt: TGTGCCAGCAGCGTAGAAATGACAGCCCCCTATGGCTACACCTTC
clone_size: .; v_call: TRBV18; d_call: TRBD2; j_call: TRBJ2-3; cdr3_aa: CASSPVPWVAGVTSTDTQYF; cdr3_nt: TGTGCCAGCTCACCGGTCCCCTGGGTAGCGGGAGTTACGAGCACAGATACGCAGTATTTT